This entry describes one TCR beta chain. As originally analysed: Counts of nucleated cells, estimated from reference gene primer amplification, were obtained. Here immunoSEQ multiplex PCR was the method, and the copy in TCRdb shows in-frame clones only, minus some. V and J calls and clone size are copied from that table; D and trimming were computed from the DNA. Counted here are about 670,000 clones, 75% to 90% occurring once; the ten biggest clones make up about 0.24%. The data were taken from a study of blood T cell repertoires in COVID-19. Across the whole study: T cells, B-cell-depleted T cells, or PBMCs supplied cDNA or gDNA.

The CDR3 spans 21 residues. What was sequenced was peripheral blood. The rearrangement joins TRBV1 to TRBJ1-6; TRBD1, the table's D call, was not compared with the DNA. TRBV1 represents a pseudogene. The sequence was collected from a woman younger than 35 with acute or convalescent COVID-19. The CDR3 loop reads CTSSQGAGGKWCSSYNSPLHF. The DNA for the CDR3 is TGCACCAGCAGCCAAGGGGCAGGGGGAAAGTGGTGTAGCTCCTATAATTCACCCCTCCACTTT.